The 5 T cell receptor beta chains below were found in one sample sequenced in a study of T cell changes during pregnancy in multiple sclerosis. Measured with immunoSEQ multiplex PCR; TCRdb has only the in-frame clones, and not every one. Counted here are about 80,000 clones, 92% occurring once; the ten biggest clones make up 2.5% to 3%. The specimen was peripheral blood, collected before pregnancy. The receptor source for this set is a female donor with multiple sclerosis, enrolled in a pregnancy study.

This sequence joins TRBV6-6 and TRBJ1-1, with TRBD1 matching 10 bases. The V gene's germline CDR1 is MNHNY and CDR2 SVGAGI (reference sequence). The V segment lost 4 bases and the J segment 3 bases; nucleotides outside the gene matches: 2. The CDR3 loop spans 14 amino acids. The CDR3 here is CASSWDRGYTEAFF. Written as DNA, the CDR3 is TGTGCCAGCAGTTGGGACAGGGGTTACACTGAAGCTTTCTTT.

The chain joins TRBV6-1 to TRBJ2-2; TRBD1 matches 9 bases. The CDR3 runs 18 residues. The germline CDR1 and CDR2 sequences are MNHNS and SASEGT. Unmatched junction bases numbered 11, after V lost 4 bases and J lost 2 bases. CDR3: CASSAPRRDRVNTGELFF. In DNA form, the CDR3 reads TGTGCCAGCAGTGCCCCGCGGCGGGACAGGGTAAACACCGGGGAGCTGTTTTTT.

The J gene is TRBJ1-1, the V gene TRBV13, with 7 bases lining up with TRBD1. Germline values: CDR1 PRHDT, CDR2 FYEKMQ (reference sequence). V was clipped by 5 bases and J by 8 bases; unmatched bases: 20. This CDR3 is built from 17 residues. The CDR3 coding sequence is TGTGCCAGCAGCCCCCTCGGGGACAGAGGGGGCAAAAAGGAAGCTTTCTTT. Residues: CASSPLGDRGGKKEAFF.

The V gene is TRBV6-4, the J gene TRBJ2-7, with 12 nucleotides matching TRBD2. The CDR3 spans 15 residues. The germline V gene has CDR1 MRHNA and CDR2 SNTAGT. J lost 2 bases, V lost 5 bases, and 4 bases had no gene match. CDR3 in amino acids: CASSPTSGSPYEQYF. The CDR3 coding sequence is TGTGCCAGCAGTCCGACTAGCGGGAGTCCCTACGAGCAGTACTTC.

The chain is built from TRBV7-6 and TRBJ1-2; 7 bases align to TRBD1. Trimming cost V 1 base and J 8 bases; bases outside gene matches: 4. Per the germline V gene, CDR1 is SGHVS and CDR2 is FNYEAQ. This CDR3 has 13 amino acids. The CDR3 sequence: CASSLGQGDGYTF. The CDR3 nucleotides are TGTGCCAGCAGCTTAGGACAGGGAGACGGCTACACCTTC.